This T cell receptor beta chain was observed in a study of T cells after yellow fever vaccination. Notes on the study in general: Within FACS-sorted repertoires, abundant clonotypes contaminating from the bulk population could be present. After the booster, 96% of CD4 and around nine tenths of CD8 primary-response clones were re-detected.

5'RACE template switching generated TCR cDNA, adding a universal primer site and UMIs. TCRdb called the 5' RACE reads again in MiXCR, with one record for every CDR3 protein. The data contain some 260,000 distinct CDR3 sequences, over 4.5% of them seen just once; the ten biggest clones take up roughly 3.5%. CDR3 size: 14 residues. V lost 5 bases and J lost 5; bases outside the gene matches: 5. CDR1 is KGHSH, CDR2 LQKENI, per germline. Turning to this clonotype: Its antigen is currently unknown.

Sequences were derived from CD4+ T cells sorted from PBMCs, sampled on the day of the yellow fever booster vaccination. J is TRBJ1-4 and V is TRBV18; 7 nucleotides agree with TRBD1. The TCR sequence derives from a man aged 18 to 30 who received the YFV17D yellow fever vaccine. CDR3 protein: CASSEGTENEKLFF. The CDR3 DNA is TGTGCCAGCTCAGAAGGGACAGAGAATGAAAAACTGTTTTTT.